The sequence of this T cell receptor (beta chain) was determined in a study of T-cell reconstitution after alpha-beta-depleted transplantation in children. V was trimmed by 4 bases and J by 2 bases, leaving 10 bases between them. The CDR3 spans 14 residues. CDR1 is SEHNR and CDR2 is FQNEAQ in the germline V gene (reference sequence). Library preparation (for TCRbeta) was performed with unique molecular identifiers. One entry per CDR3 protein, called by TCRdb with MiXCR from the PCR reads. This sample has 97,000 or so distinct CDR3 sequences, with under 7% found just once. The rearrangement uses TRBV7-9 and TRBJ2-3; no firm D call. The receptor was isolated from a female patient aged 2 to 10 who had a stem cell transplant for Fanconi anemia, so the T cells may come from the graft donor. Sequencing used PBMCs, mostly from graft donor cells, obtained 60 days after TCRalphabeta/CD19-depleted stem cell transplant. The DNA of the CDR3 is TGTGCCAGCAGCTCTCTAGTTAACACAGATACGCAGTATTTT. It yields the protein CASSSLVNTDTQYF.